This TCR beta chain stems from a study of OX40 agonist ivuxolimab in advanced cancers. If patients had autoimmune disease history or systemic immunosuppression, they were excluded. The sampling schedule covered blood at baseline, cycle 4 day 1, and cycle 7 day 1. The repertoire was sequenced with immunoSEQ multiplex PCR; TCRdb's copy has only in-frame clones and lacks some. Of 90,000 to 100,000 clones in the sample, about 80% were seen once. The germline V gene encodes CDR1 SGHDN and CDR2 FVKESK. This CDR3 contains 13 residues. V was trimmed by 2 bases and J by 6 bases, leaving 11 bases between them. V gene TRBV14 combines with J gene TRBJ2-7, with D uncertain. The source was CD4+ or CD8+ T cells sorted from blood, collected in a trial of the OX40 agonist ivuxolimab. The TCR comes from an adult with an advanced solid tumor such as melanoma, head and neck, liver or kidney cancer. The CDR3 bases are TGTGCCAGCAGCCAAAAACTATGGGGCGAGCAGTACTTC. Encoded protein: CASSQKLWGEQYF.